The present T cell receptor beta chain was sequenced within a study of CD8+ T cells in alopecia areata. Study at large: Treated patients were scored for severity by percent of scalp affected. Findings and limits, study-wide: Lesional tissue from the scalp (especially in alopecia totalis/universalis) showed higher clonality than normal scalp. While patients received tofacitinib, many expanded lesional clones remained present in scalp and blood. Among the 100 top clones, expanded CD8+ clones, like scalp clonality, were significantly decreased by tofacitinib.

Remarks on this clone: The antigen is not known.

Trimming removed 3 bases from V and 7 bases from J, with 9 bases in between. There are 13 residues in the CDR3. CDR1 and CDR2 (germline): LNHNV, YYDKDF (reference sequence). As for treatment: oral pan-JAK inhibitor, 5-10 mg twice daily. RNA was isolated and reverse transcribed to cDNA, the sequencing template. The repertoire was sequenced with immunoSEQ multiplex PCR; TCRdb's copy has only in-frame clones and lacks some. Of some 180,000 clones in the sample, approximately 51% were seen once. This TCR was recovered from a human donor with alopecia areata. V and J are TRBV15 and TRBJ2-2; D remains ambiguous. The material was CD8+ T cells sorted from blood, obtained around week 53, from a patient treated with tofacitinib. The CDR3 loop reads CATSSPSNGELFF. The CDR3 region has the DNA TGTGCCACCAGCAGCCCATCCAACGGGGAGCTGTTTTTT.